These T cell receptor beta chains were read from a single sample in a study of blood T cell repertoires in COVID-19. Measured with immunoSEQ multiplex PCR; TCRdb has only the in-frame clones, and not every one. Found here are about 310,000 clones, nearly 90% of them singletons; the top ten hold around 0.96%. The sample was peripheral blood. These receptors were obtained from a woman between 40 and 50 years old with COVID-19, enrolled during active disease. CDR3s include the opening cysteine and the closing phenylalanine or tryptophan. The D gene is left open where the match is weak.

v_call	j_call	d_call	cdr3_nt	cdr3_aa
TRBV4-3	TRBJ2-7	TRBD1	TGCGCCAGCAGCCGAGACACCGGGACAGGGATCCCCTACGAGCAGTACTTC	CASSRDTGTGIPYEQYF
TRBV7-9	TRBJ2-3	NA	TGTGCCAGCAGCTTGAGGCTAGACGGGCAGTATTTT	CASSLRLDGQYF
TRBV10-3	TRBJ1-2	NA	TGTGCCACACGAGCTATCCGGATAGAGACAGTCAACTATGGCTACACCTTC	CATRAIRIETVNYGYTF
TRBV4-3	TRBJ2-1	NA	TGCGCCAGCAGCCAAGAAATCTCGGGGTCGGGGGACAATGAGCAGTTCTTC	CASSQEISGSGDNEQFF
TRBV18	TRBJ2-3	TRBD1	TGTGCCAGCTCACCTACAGGGGGCTCTAGCACAGATACGCAGTATTTT	CASSPTGGSSTDTQYF
TRBV5-1	TRBJ1-2	TRBD1	TGCGCCAGCAGCTTGGACAGGGGGGAAAGCGGCTACACCTTC	CASSLDRGESGYTF
TRBV28	TRBJ1-4	TRBD1	TGTGCCAGCAGTTTAACAGGGGGCACTGAACTGGGGACTTTT	CASSLTGGTELGTF
TRBV7-2	TRBJ1-2	NA	TGTGCCAGCAGCCCAGGACACAGGGACTATGGCTACACCTTC	CASSPGHRDYGYTF
TRBV6-2/TRBV6-3	TRBJ1-3	NA	TGTGCCAGCAGTTACGATCGGGAAGTCTCTGGAAACACCATATATTTT	CASSYDREVSGNTIYF
TRBV29-1	TRBJ1-5	TRBD1	TGCAGCGTTGTCCTACAGGGGAATCAGCCCCAGCATTTT	CSVVLQGNQPQHF
TRBV28	TRBJ1-2	NA	TGTGCCAGCAAAACCCCCCTCGGTGGCTACACCTTC	CASKTPLGGYTF
TRBV19	TRBJ2-6	TRBD1	TGTGCCAGTGGGGGACAGGCGTCTGGGGCCAACGTCCTGACTTTC	CASGGQASGANVLTF
TRBV27	TRBJ2-1	TRBD2	TGTGCCAGCAGTCCGTGGACTAGCGGGGGGGCATGGTACAATGAGCAGTTCTTC	CASSPWTSGGAWYNEQFF
TRBV6-5	TRBJ1-5	TRBD1	TGTGCCAGCAGTAGGGGGCAGGGGCTAAATCAGCCCCAGCATTTT	CASSRGQGLNQPQHF
TRBV2	TRBJ1-5	NA	TGTGCCAGCAGCCTCCTAGGCAGCCGGAATCAGCCCCAGCATTTT	CASSLLGSRNQPQHF
TRBV6-5	TRBJ2-3	NA	TGTGCCAGCAGTTACTCCTTGACAGGAGGCACAGATACGCAGTATTTT	CASSYSLTGGTDTQYF
TRBV11-2	TRBJ2-7	TRBD1	TGTGCCAGCAGCTTAGAACAGGGGACCTACGAGCAGTACTTC	CASSLEQGTYEQYF